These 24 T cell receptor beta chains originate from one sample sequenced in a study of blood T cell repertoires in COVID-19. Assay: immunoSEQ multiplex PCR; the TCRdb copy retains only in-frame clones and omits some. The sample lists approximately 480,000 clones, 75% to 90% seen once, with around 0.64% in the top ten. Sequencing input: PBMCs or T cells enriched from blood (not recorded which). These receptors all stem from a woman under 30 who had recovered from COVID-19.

The CDR3, as DNA: TGTGCCAGCAGCTTAACGCCGGGACAGTTGAACTACGAGCAGTACTTC. Its protein is CASSLTPGQLNYEQYF. This chain uses TRBV7-9 with TRBJ2-7, with 7 nucleotides matching TRBD1. Looked up from germline, CDR1 is SEHNR and CDR2 is FQNEAQ (reference sequence). The CDR3 consists of 16 residues. Germline trimming cut 2 bases from V and 3 bases from J; bases unmatched to any gene: 10.

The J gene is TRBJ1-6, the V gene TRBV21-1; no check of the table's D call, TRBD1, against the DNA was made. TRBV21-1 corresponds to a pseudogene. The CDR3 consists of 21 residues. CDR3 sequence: CASSKDKGTGGLSSYNSPLHF. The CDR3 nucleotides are TGTGCCAGCAGCAAAGATAAGGGGACAGGGGGCCTCAGCTCCTATAATTCACCCCTCCACTTT.

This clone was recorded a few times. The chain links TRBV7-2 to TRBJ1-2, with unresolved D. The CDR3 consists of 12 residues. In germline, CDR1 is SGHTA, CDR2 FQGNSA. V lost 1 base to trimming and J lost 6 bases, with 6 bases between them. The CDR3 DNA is TGTGCCAGCAGCTTAGGGAGGGATGGCTACACCTTC. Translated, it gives CASSLGRDGYTF.

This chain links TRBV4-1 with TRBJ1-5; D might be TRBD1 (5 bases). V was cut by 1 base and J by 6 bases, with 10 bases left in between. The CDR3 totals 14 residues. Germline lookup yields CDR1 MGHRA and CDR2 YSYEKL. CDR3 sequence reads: CASSQVVGVQPQHF. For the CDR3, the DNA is TGCGCCAGCAGCCAAGTCGTAGGGGTTCAGCCCCAGCATTTT.

CDR3 residues: CASSEERGASYEQYF. CDR3 DNA sequence: TGTGCCAGCAGTGAGGAGCGGGGTGCTTCCTACGAGCAGTACTTC. V is TRBV6-4 and J is TRBJ2-7; 7 bases fit TRBD2. CDR1 and CDR2 from the germline V gene are MRHNA and SNTAGT. The CDR3 extends over 15 amino acids. The ends lost 3 bases at V and 1 base at J; junction bases unmatched: 6.

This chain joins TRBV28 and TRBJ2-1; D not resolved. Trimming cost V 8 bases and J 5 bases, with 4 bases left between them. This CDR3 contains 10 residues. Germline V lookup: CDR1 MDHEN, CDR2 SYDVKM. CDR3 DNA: TGTGCCAGCGCGGACAATGAGCAGTTCTTC. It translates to CASADNEQFF.

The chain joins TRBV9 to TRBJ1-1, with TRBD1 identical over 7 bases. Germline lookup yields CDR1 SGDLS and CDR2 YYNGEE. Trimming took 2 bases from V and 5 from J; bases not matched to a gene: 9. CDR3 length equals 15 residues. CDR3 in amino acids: CASSVRDSDYTEAFF. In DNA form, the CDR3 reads TGTGCCAGCAGCGTGAGGGACAGTGATTATACTGAAGCTTTCTTT.

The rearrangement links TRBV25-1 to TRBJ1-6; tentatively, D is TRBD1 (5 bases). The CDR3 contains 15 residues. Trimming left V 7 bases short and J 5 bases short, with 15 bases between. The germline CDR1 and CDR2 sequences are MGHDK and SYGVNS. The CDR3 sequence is CASTRQGNHNSPLHF. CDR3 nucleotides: TGTGCCAGCACCCGGCAGGGAAACCATAATTCACCCCTCCACTTT.

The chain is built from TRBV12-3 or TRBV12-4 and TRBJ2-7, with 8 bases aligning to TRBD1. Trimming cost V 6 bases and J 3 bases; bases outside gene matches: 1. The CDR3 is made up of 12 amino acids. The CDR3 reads CASRDRGYEQYF. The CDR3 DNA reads TGTGCCAGCAGAGACAGGGGCTACGAGCAGTACTTC.

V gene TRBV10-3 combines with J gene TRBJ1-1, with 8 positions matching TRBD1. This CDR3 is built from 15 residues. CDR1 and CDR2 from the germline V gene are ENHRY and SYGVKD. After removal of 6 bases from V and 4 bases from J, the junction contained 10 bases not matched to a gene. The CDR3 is CAIREQGVGVTEAFF. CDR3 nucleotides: TGTGCCATCAGGGAACAGGGGGTCGGTGTCACTGAAGCTTTCTTT.

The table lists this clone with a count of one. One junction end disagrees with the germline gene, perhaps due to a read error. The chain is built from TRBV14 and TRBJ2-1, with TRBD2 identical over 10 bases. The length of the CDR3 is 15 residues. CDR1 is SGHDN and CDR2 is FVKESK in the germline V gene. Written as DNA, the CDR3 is TGTGCCAGCGGCCAGCGGGGGGGCCCCTTTGTTGAGCAGTTCTTC. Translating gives CASGQRGGPFVEQFF.

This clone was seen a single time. CDR3 amino acids: CASSHNRGGGADTQYF. CDR3 nucleotides: TGTGCCAGCAGCCACAACCGGGGGGGAGGGGCAGATACGCAGTATTTT. The rearrangement links TRBV3-1 (or the pseudogene TRBV3-2) to TRBJ2-3, with 8 bases lining up with TRBD2. J lost 4 bases, V lost 3 bases, and 9 bases had no gene match. The CDR3 consists of 16 residues. CDR1 is LGHDT and CDR2 is YNNKEL in the germline V gene (reference sequence).

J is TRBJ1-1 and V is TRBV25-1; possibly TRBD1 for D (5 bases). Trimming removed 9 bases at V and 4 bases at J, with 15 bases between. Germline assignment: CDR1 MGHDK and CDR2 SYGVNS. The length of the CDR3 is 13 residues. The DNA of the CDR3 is TGTGCCAGTTCCCCGGGGGTTCCCACTGAAGCTTTCTTT. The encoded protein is CASSPGVPTEAFF.

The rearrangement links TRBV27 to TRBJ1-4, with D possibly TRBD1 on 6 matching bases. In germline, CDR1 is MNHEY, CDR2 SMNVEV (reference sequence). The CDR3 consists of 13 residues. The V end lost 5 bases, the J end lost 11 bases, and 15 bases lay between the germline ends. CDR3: CASSPGTSRKLFF. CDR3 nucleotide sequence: TGTGCCAGCAGTCCCGGGACATCTCGGAAACTGTTTTTT.

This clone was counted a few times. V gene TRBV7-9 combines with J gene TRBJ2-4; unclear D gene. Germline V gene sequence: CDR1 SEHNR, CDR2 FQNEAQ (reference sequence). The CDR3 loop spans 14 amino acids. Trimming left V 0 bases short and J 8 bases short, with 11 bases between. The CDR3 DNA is TGTGCCAGCAGCTTAGCGGAAACCGCGGACATTCAGTACTTC. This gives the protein CASSLAETADIQYF.

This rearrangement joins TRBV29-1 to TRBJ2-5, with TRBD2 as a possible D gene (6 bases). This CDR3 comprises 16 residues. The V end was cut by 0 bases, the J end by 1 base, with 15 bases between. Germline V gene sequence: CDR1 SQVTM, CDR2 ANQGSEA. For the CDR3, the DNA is TGCAGCGTTGAAGATCTGAGGGGAGGCCTCCAAGAGACCCAGTACTTC. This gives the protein CSVEDLRGGLQETQYF.

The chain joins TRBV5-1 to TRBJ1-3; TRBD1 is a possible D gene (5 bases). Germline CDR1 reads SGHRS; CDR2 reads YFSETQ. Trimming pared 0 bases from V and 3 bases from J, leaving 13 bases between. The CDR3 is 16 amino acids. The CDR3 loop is CASSLVGGVDGNTIYF. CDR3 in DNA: TGCGCCAGCAGCTTGGTGGGGGGAGTCGATGGAAACACCATATATTTT.

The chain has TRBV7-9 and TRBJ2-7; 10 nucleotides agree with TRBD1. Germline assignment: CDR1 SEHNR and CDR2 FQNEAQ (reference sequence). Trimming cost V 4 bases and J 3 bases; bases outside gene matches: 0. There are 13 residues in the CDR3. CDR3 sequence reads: CASSWTGGYEQYF. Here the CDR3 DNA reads TGTGCCAGCAGCTGGACAGGGGGCTACGAGCAGTACTTC.

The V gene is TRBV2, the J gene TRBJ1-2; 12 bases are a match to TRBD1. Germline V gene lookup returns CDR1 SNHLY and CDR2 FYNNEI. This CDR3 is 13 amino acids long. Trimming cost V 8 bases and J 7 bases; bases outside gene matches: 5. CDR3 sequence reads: CASAGTGGRGYTF. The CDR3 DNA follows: TGTGCCAGCGCCGGGACAGGGGGCCGTGGCTACACCTTC.

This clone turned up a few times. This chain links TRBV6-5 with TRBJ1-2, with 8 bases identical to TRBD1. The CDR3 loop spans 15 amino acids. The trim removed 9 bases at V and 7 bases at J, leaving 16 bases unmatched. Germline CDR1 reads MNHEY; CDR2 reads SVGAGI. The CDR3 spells CASRTGGNGVSGYTF. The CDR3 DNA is TGTGCCAGTAGAACAGGGGGGAACGGAGTTAGTGGCTACACCTTC.

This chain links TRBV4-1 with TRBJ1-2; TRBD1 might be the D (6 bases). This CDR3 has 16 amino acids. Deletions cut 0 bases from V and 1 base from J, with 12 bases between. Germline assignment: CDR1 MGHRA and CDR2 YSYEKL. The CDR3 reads CASSQEGGVGNYGYTF. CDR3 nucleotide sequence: TGCGCCAGCAGCCAAGAAGGGGGTGTGGGTAACTATGGCTACACCTTC.

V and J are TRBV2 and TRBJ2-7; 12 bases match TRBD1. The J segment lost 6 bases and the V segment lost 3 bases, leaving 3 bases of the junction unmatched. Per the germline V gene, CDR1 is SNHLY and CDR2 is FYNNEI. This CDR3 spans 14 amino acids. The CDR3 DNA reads TGTGCCAGCAGTGACGGGACAGGGGGCATCGAGCAGTACTTC. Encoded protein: CASSDGTGGIEQYF.

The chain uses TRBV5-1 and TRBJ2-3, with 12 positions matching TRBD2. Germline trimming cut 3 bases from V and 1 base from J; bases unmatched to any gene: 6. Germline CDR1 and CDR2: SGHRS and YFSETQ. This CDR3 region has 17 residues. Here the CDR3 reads CASSSWTSGAGTDTQYF. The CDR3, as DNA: TGCGCCAGCAGCTCCTGGACTAGCGGGGCGGGCACAGATACGCAGTATTTT. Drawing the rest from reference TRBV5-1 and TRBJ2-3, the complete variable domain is KAGVTQTPRYLIKTRGQQVTLSCSPISGHRSVSWYQQTPGQGLQFLFEYFSETQRNKGNFPGRFSGRQFSNSRSEMNVSTLELGDSALYLCASSSWTSGAGTDTQYFGPGTRLTVL.

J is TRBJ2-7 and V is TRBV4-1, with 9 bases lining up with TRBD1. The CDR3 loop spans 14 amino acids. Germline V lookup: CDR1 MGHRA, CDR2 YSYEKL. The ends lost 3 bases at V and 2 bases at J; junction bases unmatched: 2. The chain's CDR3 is CASSHGTGTYEQYF. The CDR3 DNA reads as TGCGCCAGCAGCCACGGGACAGGGACCTACGAGCAGTACTTC.